Below are 31 T cell receptor beta chains sequenced from a single sample in a study of blood T cell repertoires in COVID-19 (dated by TCRdb to the early 2020s). The library was generated by the immunoSEQ multiplex PCR assay. The source is immuneACCESS, and TCRdb retained only in-frame sequences with V and J called. Part of the clones is not carried over; for the studies checked, unresolved V genes explain less than half of this, and the remainder is unexplained. This sample lists over 250,000 clones; approximately 86% were detected once. Around 13% of the sample rests with the top ten. Sequencing input: peripheral blood. The receptors stem from a woman between 70 and 85 years old with COVID-19, enrolled during active disease.

This clone showed up just a few times. The gene calls are TRBV18 and TRBJ2-6, with 8 bases identical to TRBD1. Germline CDR1 reads KGHSH; CDR2 reads LQKENI. V was clipped by 5 bases and J by 0 bases; unmatched bases: 6. The length of the CDR3 is 17 residues. The CDR3: CASSIGQGSSGANVLTF. CDR3 DNA: TGTGCCAGCTCAATCGGACAGGGAAGCTCTGGGGCCAACGTCCTGACTTTC.

V is TRBV6-5 and J is TRBJ1-6; 9 nucleotides agree with TRBD1. Trimming took 6 bases from V and 11 from J; bases not matched to a gene: 5. CDR3 length: 13 residues. CDR1 is MNHEY, CDR2 SVGAGI, per germline. The CDR3 region is CASSRQGVTPLHF. The CDR3 DNA sequence: TGTGCCAGCAGCCGACAGGGGGTAACACCCCTCCACTTT.

This chain links TRBV21-1 with TRBJ2-7; the table's D call TRBD2 went unverified against the DNA. TRBV21-1 is recorded as a pseudogene. CDR3 length: 9 amino acids. CDR3 DNA sequence: TGTGCCAGCAAGTGGTCCGGACTCTTC. This sequence encodes CASKWSGLF.

The chain links TRBV6-5 to TRBJ2-7; 14 nucleotides agree with TRBD2. CDR3 length: 16 amino acids. V gave up 4 bases and J gave up 6 bases; unmatched junction bases: 8. Germline V gene sequence: CDR1 MNHEY, CDR2 SVGAGI. The CDR3 reads CASSFSGTSGGREQYF. Written as DNA, the CDR3 is TGTGCCAGCAGTTTCTCCGGGACTAGCGGGGGACGCGAGCAGTACTTC.

The sample holds a few counts of this clone. V gene TRBV6-5 combines with J gene TRBJ2-2; 9 positions agree with TRBD1. V shed 0 bases and J 7 bases; nucleotides not matched to a gene: 3. Germline-derived CDR1 and CDR2 are MNHEY and SVGAGI. The CDR3 has 15 amino acids. The CDR3 nucleotides are TGTGCCAGCAGTTACTCACAGGGGGCTAACGGGGAGCTGTTTTTT. This translates into CASSYSQGANGELFF.

This chain connects TRBV19 to TRBJ2-3; the match to TRBD2 covers 7 bases. CDR1 and CDR2 from the germline V gene are LNHDA and SQIVND (reference sequence). J was trimmed by 5 bases and V by 0 bases; bases with no gene match: 5. The CDR3 has 15 amino acids. The CDR3 here is CASSIEGLAVDTQYF. In nucleotides, the CDR3 is TGTGCCAGTAGTATAGAAGGGCTAGCGGTAGATACGCAGTATTTT.

Remarks on this clone: Sequence at one end of the junction differs from germline and may be a read error. The CDR3 DNA is TGTGCCAGAGGCTTTTACCCCCGGGACAGGGGTTCCCTAAACTATGGCTACACCTTC. This codes for CARGFYPRDRGSLNYGYTF. This sequence joins TRBV5-3 and TRBJ1-2, with 10 bases matching TRBD1. TRBV5-3 is an ORF for which the function is uncertain. The CDR3 loop spans 19 amino acids.

This sequence joins TRBV2 and TRBJ2-3, with a possible D match to TRBD1 (5 bases). V was shortened by 1 base and J by 1 base, with 9 bases between the two germline ends. The germline V gene has CDR1 SNHLY and CDR2 FYNNEI. This CDR3 region has 15 residues. CDR3: CASSEGWGRTDTQYF. The CDR3 DNA reads TGTGCCAGCAGTGAAGGGTGGGGCCGCACAGATACGCAGTATTTT.

The rearrangement uses TRBV11-2 and TRBJ2-1; perhaps TRBD2 as D (7 bases). V lost 5 bases and J lost 12, with 23 bases in between. CDR1 and CDR2 from the germline V gene are SGHAT and FQNNGV. This CDR3 spans 15 amino acids. In DNA form, the CDR3 reads TGTGCCAGCAGCCAAGACATTTCGGCGGCGGGGGCGCAGTTCTTC. Translating gives CASSQDISAAGAQFF.

The chain links TRBV4-1 to TRBJ1-2; D remains ambiguous. The CDR3 consists of 14 residues. The germline V and J ends were trimmed by 1 base and 6 bases, with 12 bases remaining between them. CDR1 and CDR2 from the germline V gene are MGHRA and YSYEKL. The CDR3: CASSQAAQADGYTF. The CDR3 nucleotides are TGCGCCAGCAGCCAAGCGGCCCAGGCCGATGGCTACACCTTC.

This sequence joins TRBV28 and TRBJ1-1; maybe TRBD1 (6 bases). With 3 bases removed from V and 8 bases from J, the gap between germline ends came to 7 bases. The V gene's germline CDR1 is MDHEN and CDR2 SYDVKM. The CDR3 contains 11 residues. The CDR3 coding sequence is TGTGCCAGCAGTTTCCAGGGGGAAGCTTTCTTT. As protein: CASSFQGEAFF.

The genes are TRBV2 and TRBJ2-2; D may be TRBD1 (5 bases). Trimming cost V 4 bases and J 6 bases, with 9 bases left between them. Germline lookup yields CDR1 SNHLY and CDR2 FYNNEI. This CDR3 contains 13 residues. CDR3 in DNA: TGTGCCAGCAGTGGGGGCTTAGCCGGGGAGCTGTTTTTT. This translates into CASSGGLAGELFF.

The CDR3 DNA follows: TGTGCCAGCAGCTTAGGAGGGAGGCCTGGGGGGTTTAGCTCACCCCTCCACTTT. It yields the protein CASSLGGRPGGFSSPLHF. V gene TRBV7-9 combines with J gene TRBJ1-6; possible D gene TRBD1, 5 bases. The V gene's germline CDR1 is SEHNR and CDR2 FQNEAQ (reference sequence). CDR3 length: 18 residues. Trimming left V 1 base short and J 10 bases short, with 23 bases between.

The chain uses TRBV12-5 and TRBJ2-5, with TRBD2 identical over 7 bases. Germline-derived CDR1 and CDR2 are LGHNT and FRNRAP. This CDR3 comprises 14 residues. V was pared by 7 bases and J by 9 bases, with 14 bases of the junction left unmatched. CDR3 protein: CASDLDRARGAQYF. The CDR3 DNA reads as TGTGCTAGTGACCTCGACCGTGCCCGGGGGGCCCAGTACTTC.

The rearrangement joins TRBV18 to TRBJ2-3; 7 positions agree with TRBD2. The CDR3 consists of 16 residues. Germline CDR1 reads KGHSH; CDR2 reads LQKENI. The trim removed 3 bases at V and 8 bases at J, leaving 14 bases unmatched. The chain's CDR3 is CASSPGLGNGGGTQYF. The CDR3 nucleotides read TGTGCCAGCTCACCCGGACTAGGAAACGGGGGAGGTACGCAGTATTTT.

The chain joins TRBV19 to TRBJ1-1; TRBD1 aligns across 11 bases. The CDR3 has 19 residues. The germline V gene encodes CDR1 LNHDA and CDR2 SQIVND (reference sequence). Trimming removed 3 bases from V and 3 bases from J; junction bases left unmatched: 15. This chain's CDR3 is CASSIPVWGTGGIDTEAFF. Written as DNA, the CDR3 is TGTGCCAGTAGTATTCCAGTGTGGGGGACAGGGGGAATTGACACTGAAGCTTTCTTT.

The CDR3 nucleotides are TGCGCCAGCAGCCAAGAGGAGACAGGGCGGTATGGCTACACCTTC. It translates to CASSQEETGRYGYTF. This chain connects TRBV4-3 to TRBJ1-2; TRBD1 matches at 7 bases. The CDR3 is made up of 15 amino acids. Trimming cost V 0 bases and J 5 bases; bases outside gene matches: 6. The germline V gene has CDR1 LGHNA and CDR2 YSLEER.

The V gene is TRBV19, the J gene TRBJ1-3; no reliable D call. The CDR3 runs 14 residues. With 6 bases removed from V and 0 bases from J, the gap between germline ends came to 9 bases. The germline V gene encodes CDR1 LNHDA and CDR2 SQIVND (reference sequence). The CDR3 coding sequence is TGTGCCAGTAGGTGGAGAAGCTCTGGAAACACCATATATTTT. It translates to CASRWRSSGNTIYF.

V is TRBV7-2 and J is TRBJ1-5; D gene ambiguous. This CDR3 comprises 13 residues. Germline CDR1 SGHTA, CDR2 FQGNSA. V lost 5 bases to trimming and J lost 2 bases, with 7 bases between them. The CDR3 spells CASSPLGNQPQHF. The CDR3 nucleotides read TGTGCCAGCAGCCCCCTTGGCAATCAGCCCCAGCATTTT. The full variable domain, completed using reference TRBV7-2 and TRBJ1-5, is GAGVSQSPSNKVTEKGKDVELRCDPISGHTALYWYRQSLGQGLEFLIYFQGNSAPDKSGLPSDRFSAERTGGSVSTLTIQRTQQEDSAVYLCASSPLGNQPQHFGDGTRLSIL.

This clone was seen ten or more times. This chain joins TRBV28 and TRBJ1-2; D unresolved. The V gene lost 8 bases and the J gene lost 2 bases, with 12 bases spanning the gap. The germline V gene has CDR1 MDHEN and CDR2 SYDVKM. The length of the CDR3 is 13 residues. The CDR3: CASGGGSNYGYTF. The CDR3, as DNA: TGTGCCAGCGGAGGAGGGTCGAACTATGGCTACACCTTC.

The chain recombines TRBV5-1 with TRBJ1-4; maybe TRBD1 (5 bases). V lost 2 bases and J 2 bases, leaving 7 bases between the germline ends. This CDR3 is built from 14 residues. CDR1 and CDR2 (germline): SGHRS, YFSETQ. The CDR3 DNA is TGCGCCAGCAGCTTAGACAGCACTAATGAAAAACTGTTTTTT. Its protein is CASSLDSTNEKLFF.

In DNA, the CDR3 is TGTGCCAGCAGCTTAGAACTAGCGGCCTCCTACGAGCAGTACTTC. This translates into CASSLELAASYEQYF. The chain has TRBV11-2 and TRBJ2-7, with TRBD2 matching over 8 bases. V trimming: 0 bases; J trimming: 0 bases; junction bases outside the gene matches: 1. CDR1 SGHAT and CDR2 FQNNGV come from the germline V gene. This CDR3 spans 15 amino acids.

About this clone itself: One junction end disagrees with the germline gene, perhaps due to a read error. The genes are TRBV30 and TRBJ2-3; TRBD1 matches at 9 bases. This CDR3 has 13 amino acids. Germline CDR1 is GTSNPN and CDR2 is SVGIG (reference sequence). In DNA, the CDR3 is TGTGCCTGGAGCGCCGGGACAGGGACCAGCTGGTTTTTT. This encodes CAWSAGTGTSWFF.

The V gene is TRBV19, the J gene TRBJ1-5, with D unclear. With 3 bases removed from V and 3 bases from J, the gap between germline ends came to 9 bases. The CDR3 is 14 amino acids. CDR1 is LNHDA, CDR2 SQIVND, per germline (reference sequence). For the CDR3, the DNA is TGTGCCAGTAGTATCTGGGAGAACAATCAGCCCCAGCATTTT. Its protein product is CASSIWENNQPQHF.

The J gene is TRBJ2-2, the V gene TRBV18; a weak D match, TRBD1 (5 bases). CDR1 is KGHSH and CDR2 is LQKENI in the germline V gene. V was pared by 1 base and J by 1 base, with 7 bases between. This CDR3 comprises 15 residues. The CDR3 nucleotides are TGTGCCAGCTCACCACAACAGGAGAACACCGGGGAGCTGTTTTTT. As protein: CASSPQQENTGELFF.

This chain links TRBV4-3 with TRBJ1-2; D is uncertain. The CDR3 runs to 15 residues. In germline, CDR1 is LGHNA, CDR2 YSLEER. Trimming took 4 bases from V and 2 from J, leaving 14 bases between them. CDR3 DNA sequence: TGCGCCAGCAGCCGCTCTAGCGGATTCAACTATGGCTACACCTTC. Amino acid sequence: CASSRSSGFNYGYTF.

This chain links TRBV21-1 with TRBJ1-2. TRBV21-1 is recorded as a pseudogene. This CDR3 is built from 11 residues. CDR3 sequence reads: CASSEEYGYTF. CDR3 coding DNA: TGTGCCAGCAGCGAGGAGTATGGCTACACCTTC.

The chain combines TRBV24-1 with TRBJ1-2; D might be TRBD1 (5 bases). V gave up 4 bases and J gave up 0 bases, with 8 bases separating them. The germline CDR1 and CDR2 sequences are KGHDR and SFDVKD. The CDR3 is 14 amino acids. The CDR3 sequence is CATSDMTANYGYTF. CDR3 nucleotides: TGTGCCACCAGTGACATGACAGCTAACTATGGCTACACCTTC.

The chain carries TRBV15 and TRBJ2-7, with D possibly matching TRBD1 (5 bases). Trimming removed 3 bases at V and 0 bases at J, with 12 bases between. The CDR3 runs 15 residues. The germline gives CDR1 LNHNV, CDR2 YYDKDF (reference sequence). Written as DNA, the CDR3 is TGTGCCACCAGCAGTTTTCCAGGGTTCTCCTACGAGCAGTACTTC. Translation: CATSSFPGFSYEQYF.

V is TRBV23-1 and J is TRBJ1-2, with D maybe TRBD1 (5 bases). TRBV23-1 is designated an ORF whose function remains uncertain. Trimming shortened V by 7 bases and J by 4 bases, and 25 bases separated the two germline ends. The CDR3 extends over 17 amino acids. In DNA, the CDR3 is TGCGCCAGCACCACTACAGGAGAACACCAAACTCCCTATGGCTACACCTTC. Translating it yields CASTTTGEHQTPYGYTF.

This clone occurred once. The gene calls are TRBV7-2 and TRBJ1-6; D is perhaps TRBD1 (5 bases). Germline CDR1 reads SGHTA; CDR2 reads FQGNSA. The CDR3 length is 15 residues. The V end was cut by 4 bases, the J end by 8 bases, with 15 bases between. CDR3 loop: CASSSDSGGYSPLHF. For the CDR3, the DNA is TGTGCCAGCAGCTCAGACTCCGGGGGATATTCACCCCTCCACTTT.